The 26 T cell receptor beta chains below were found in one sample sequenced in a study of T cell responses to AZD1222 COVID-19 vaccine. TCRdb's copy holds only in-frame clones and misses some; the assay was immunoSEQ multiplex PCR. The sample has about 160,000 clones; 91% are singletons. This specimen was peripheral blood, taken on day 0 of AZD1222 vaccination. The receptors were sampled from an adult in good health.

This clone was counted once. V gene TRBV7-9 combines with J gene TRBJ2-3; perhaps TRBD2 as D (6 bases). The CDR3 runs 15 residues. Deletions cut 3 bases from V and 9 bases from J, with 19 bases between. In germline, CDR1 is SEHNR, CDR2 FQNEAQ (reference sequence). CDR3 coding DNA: TGTGCCAGCAGCTTTGGGCGGGACTCTCATGGGACGCAGTATTTT. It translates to CASSFGRDSHGTQYF.

DNA of the CDR3: TGTGCCAGCAGTGGTGTCGGAAATGAGCAGTTCTTC. Translation: CASSGVGNEQFF. This chain joins TRBV2 and TRBJ2-1; D not certain. CDR1 is SNHLY and CDR2 is FYNNEI in the germline V gene. The CDR3 length is 12 residues. V lost 4 bases, J lost 7 bases, and 8 bases lay in between.

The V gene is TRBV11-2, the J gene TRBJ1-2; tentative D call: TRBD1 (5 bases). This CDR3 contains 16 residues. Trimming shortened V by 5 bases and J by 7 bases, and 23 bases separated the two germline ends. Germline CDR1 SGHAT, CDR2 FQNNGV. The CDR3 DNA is TGTGCCAGCAGCCCTAGAACGGGGCAGGGAGGTATTGGCTACACCTTC. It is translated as CASSPRTGQGGIGYTF.

For the CDR3, the DNA is TGTGCCAGTACCCCAGACACAGACATGAATCAGCCCCAGCATTTT. Its protein product is CASTPDTDMNQPQHF. This chain links TRBV19 with TRBJ1-5; D unresolved. CDR3 length: 15 amino acids. CDR1 and CDR2 (germline): LNHDA, SQIVND (reference sequence). Trimming cost V 7 bases and J 4 bases, with 17 bases left between them.

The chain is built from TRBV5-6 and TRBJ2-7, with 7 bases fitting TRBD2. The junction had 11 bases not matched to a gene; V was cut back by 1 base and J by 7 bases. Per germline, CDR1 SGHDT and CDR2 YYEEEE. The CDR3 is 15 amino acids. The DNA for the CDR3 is TGTGCCAGCAGCTTGAGACTAGCCGTTACTAAGGAGCAGTACTTC. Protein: CASSLRLAVTKEQYF.

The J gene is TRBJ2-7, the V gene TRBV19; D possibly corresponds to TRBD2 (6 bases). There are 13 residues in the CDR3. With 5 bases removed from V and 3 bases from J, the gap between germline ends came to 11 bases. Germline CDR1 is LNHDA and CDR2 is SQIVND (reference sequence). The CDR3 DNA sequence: TGTGCCAGTAGTTTGGGACTGAACTACGAGCAGTACTTC. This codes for CASSLGLNYEQYF.

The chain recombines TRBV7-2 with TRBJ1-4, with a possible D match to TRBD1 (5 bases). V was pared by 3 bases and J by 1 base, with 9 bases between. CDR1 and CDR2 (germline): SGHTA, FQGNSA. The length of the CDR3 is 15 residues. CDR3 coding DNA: TGTGCCAGCAGCTTGCAGGGTGGAACTAATGAAAAACTGTTTTTT. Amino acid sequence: CASSLQGGTNEKLFF.

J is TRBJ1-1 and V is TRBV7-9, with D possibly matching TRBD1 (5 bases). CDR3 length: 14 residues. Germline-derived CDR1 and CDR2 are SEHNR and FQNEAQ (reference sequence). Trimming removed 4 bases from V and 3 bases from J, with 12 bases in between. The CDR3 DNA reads TGTGCCAGCAGCTCAGGGAGATACGACACTGAAGCTTTCTTT. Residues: CASSSGRYDTEAFF.

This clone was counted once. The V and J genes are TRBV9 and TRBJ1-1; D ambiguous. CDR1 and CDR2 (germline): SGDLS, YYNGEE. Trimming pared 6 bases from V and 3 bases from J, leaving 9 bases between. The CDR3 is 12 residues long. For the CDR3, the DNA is TGTGCCAGCAAAGCGCCCCACACTGAAGCTTTCTTT. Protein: CASKAPHTEAFF.

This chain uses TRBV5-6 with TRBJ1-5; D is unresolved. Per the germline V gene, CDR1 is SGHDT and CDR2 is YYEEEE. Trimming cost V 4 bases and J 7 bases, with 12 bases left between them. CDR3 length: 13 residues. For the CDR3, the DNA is TGTGCCAGCAGCCCAGGACGGAGGCAGCCCCAGCATTTT. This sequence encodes CASSPGRRQPQHF. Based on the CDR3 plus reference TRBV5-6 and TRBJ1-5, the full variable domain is DAGVTQSPTHLIKTRGQQVTLRCSPKSGHDTVSWYQQALGQGPQFIFQYYEEEERQRGNFPDRFSGHQFPNYSSELNVNALLLGDSALYLCASSPGRRQPQHFGDGTRLSIL.

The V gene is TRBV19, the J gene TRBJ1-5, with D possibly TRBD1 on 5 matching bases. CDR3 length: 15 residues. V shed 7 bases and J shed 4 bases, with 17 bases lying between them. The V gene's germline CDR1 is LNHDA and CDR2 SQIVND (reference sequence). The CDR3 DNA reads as TGTGCCAGTACGGGGGAGGGCCGGGGGAATCAGCCCCAGCATTTT. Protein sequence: CASTGEGRGNQPQHF.

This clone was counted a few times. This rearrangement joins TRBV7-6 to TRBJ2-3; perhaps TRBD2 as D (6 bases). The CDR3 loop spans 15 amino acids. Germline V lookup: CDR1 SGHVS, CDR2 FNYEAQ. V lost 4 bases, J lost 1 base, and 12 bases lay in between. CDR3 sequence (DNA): TGTGCCAGCAGCTCCCCTACGGGGGGCACAGATACGCAGTATTTT. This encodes CASSSPTGGTDTQYF.

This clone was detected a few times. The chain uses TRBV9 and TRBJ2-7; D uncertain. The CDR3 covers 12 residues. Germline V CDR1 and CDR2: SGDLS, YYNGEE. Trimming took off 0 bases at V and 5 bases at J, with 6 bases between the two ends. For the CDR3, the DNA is TGTGCCAGCAGCGTAGGGGTGGACGAGCAGTACTTC. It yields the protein CASSVGVDEQYF.

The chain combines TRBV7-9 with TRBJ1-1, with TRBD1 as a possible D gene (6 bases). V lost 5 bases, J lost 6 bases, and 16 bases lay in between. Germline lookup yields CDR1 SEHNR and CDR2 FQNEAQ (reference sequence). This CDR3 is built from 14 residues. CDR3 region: CASSANNRDAEAFF. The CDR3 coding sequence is TGTGCCAGCAGCGCAAACAACAGGGATGCTGAAGCTTTCTTT.

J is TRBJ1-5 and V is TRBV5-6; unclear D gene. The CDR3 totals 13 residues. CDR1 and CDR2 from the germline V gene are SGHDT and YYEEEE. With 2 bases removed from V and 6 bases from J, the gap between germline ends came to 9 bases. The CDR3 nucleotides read TGTGCCAGCAGCTTAGGGCCCGGTCAGCCCCAGCATTTT. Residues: CASSLGPGQPQHF.

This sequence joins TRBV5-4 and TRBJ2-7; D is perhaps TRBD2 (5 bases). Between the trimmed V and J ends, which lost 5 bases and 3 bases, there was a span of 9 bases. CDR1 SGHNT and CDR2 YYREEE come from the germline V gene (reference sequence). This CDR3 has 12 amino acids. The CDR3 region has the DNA TGTGCCAGCAGTCCGGGGAGCTACGAGCAGTACTTC. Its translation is CASSPGSYEQYF.

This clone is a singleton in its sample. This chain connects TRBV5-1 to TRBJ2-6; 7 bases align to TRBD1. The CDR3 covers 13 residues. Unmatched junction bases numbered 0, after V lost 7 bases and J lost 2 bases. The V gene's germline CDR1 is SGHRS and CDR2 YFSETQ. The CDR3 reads CASGTAGANVLTF. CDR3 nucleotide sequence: TGCGCCAGCGGGACAGCTGGGGCCAACGTCCTGACTTTC.

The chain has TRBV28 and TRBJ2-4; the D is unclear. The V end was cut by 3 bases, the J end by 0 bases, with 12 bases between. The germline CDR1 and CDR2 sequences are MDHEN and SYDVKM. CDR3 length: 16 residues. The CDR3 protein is CASSFEYSLAKNIQYF. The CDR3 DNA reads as TGTGCCAGCAGTTTTGAGTATTCCCTAGCCAAAAACATTCAGTACTTC.

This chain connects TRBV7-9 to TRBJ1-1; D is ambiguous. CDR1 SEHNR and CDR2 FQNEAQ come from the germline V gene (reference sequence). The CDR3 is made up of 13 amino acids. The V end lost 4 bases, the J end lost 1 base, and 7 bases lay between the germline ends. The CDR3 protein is CASSSVANTEAFF. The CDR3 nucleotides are TGTGCCAGCAGCTCGGTAGCGAACACTGAAGCTTTCTTT. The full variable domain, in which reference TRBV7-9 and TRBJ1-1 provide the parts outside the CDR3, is DTGVSQNPRHKITKRGQNVTFRCDPISEHNRLYWYRQTLGQGPEFLTYFQNEAQLEKSRLLSDRFSAERPKGSFSTLEIQRTEQGDSAMYLCASSSVANTEAFFGQGTRLTVV.

The CDR3 bases are TGTGCCAGTAGTGGCCGCCAGAGGAACACTGAAGCTTTCTTT. It is translated as CASSGRQRNTEAFF. The chain links TRBV19 to TRBJ1-1; D gene uncertain. Germline V gene lookup returns CDR1 LNHDA and CDR2 SQIVND (reference sequence). CDR3 size: 14 residues. The germline V and J ends were trimmed by 5 bases and 1 base, with 11 bases remaining between them.

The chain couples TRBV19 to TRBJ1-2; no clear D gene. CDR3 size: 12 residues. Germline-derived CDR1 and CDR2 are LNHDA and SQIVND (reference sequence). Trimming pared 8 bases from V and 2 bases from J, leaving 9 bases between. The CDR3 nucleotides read TGTGCCAGTTCCCCAGTGAACTATGGCTACACCTTC. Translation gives CASSPVNYGYTF. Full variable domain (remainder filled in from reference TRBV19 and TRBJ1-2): DGGITQSPKYLFRKEGQNVTLSCEQNLNHDAMYWYRQDPGQGLRLIYYSQIVNDFQKGDIAEGYSVSREKKESFPLTVTSAQKNPTAFYLCASSPVNYGYTFGSGTRLTVV.

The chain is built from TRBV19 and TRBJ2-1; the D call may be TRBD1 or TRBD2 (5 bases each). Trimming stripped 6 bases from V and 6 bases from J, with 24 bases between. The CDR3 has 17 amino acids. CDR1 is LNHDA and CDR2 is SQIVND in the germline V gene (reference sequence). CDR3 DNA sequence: TGTGCCAGTAGGCCACCGGGACGGAGAGGGAGCCCCAATGAGCAGTTCTTC. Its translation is CASRPPGRRGSPNEQFF.

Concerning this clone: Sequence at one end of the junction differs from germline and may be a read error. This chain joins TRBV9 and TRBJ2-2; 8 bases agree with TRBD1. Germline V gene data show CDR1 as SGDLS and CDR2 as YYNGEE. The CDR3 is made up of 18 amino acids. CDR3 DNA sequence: TGTGCCAGCAGCGTAGGTAGCAGGGGGCTCTCGAAGACCGGGGAGCTGTTTTTT. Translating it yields CASSVGSRGLSKTGELFF.

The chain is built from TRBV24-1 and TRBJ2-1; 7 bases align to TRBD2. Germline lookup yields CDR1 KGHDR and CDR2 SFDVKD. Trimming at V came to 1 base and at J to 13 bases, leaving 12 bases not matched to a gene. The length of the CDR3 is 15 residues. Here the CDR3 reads CATSDLIKGGADQFF. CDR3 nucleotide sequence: TGTGCCACCAGTGATTTAATAAAGGGAGGGGCGGATCAGTTCTTC.

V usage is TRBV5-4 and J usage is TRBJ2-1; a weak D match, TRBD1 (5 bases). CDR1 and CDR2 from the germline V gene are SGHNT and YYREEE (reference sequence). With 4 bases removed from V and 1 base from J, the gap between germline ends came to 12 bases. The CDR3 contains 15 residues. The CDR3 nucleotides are TGTGCCAGCAGCGCGGTCCAGGGTTCCTACAATGAGCAGTTCTTC. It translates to CASSAVQGSYNEQFF.

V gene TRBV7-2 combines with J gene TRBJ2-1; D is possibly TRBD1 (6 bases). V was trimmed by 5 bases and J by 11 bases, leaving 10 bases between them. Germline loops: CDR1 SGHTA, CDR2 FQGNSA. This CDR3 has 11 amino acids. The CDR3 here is CASSPGHQQFF. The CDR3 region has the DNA TGTGCCAGCAGCCCGGGACATCAGCAGTTCTTC.